These 4 T cell receptor beta chains came from one sample sequenced in a study of cytomegalovirus exposure and HLA in healthy donors. Vbeta (60) and Jbeta (13) primers were used in the PCR. Using immunoSEQ multiplex PCR, the repertoire was profiled, and TCRdb retains in-frame clones only, with some absent. The table records roughly 260,000 clones, about 83% of them present only once. Sequenced input: PBMCs. The receptors were gathered from a woman aged 40 to 50 in good health and CMV-seropositive.

The V gene is TRBV2, the J gene TRBJ2-7; possible D gene TRBD2, 6 bases. In germline, CDR1 is SNHLY, CDR2 FYNNEI. The CDR3 loop spans 13 amino acids. Trimming removed 7 bases at V and 2 bases at J, with 12 bases between. CDR3 sequence reads: CASILAATYEQYF. CDR3 in DNA: TGTGCCAGCATACTAGCAGCTACCTACGAGCAGTACTTC.

The V and J genes are TRBV5-8 and TRBJ1-4; D uncertain. Trimming took 0 bases from V and 4 from J, leaving 7 bases between them. CDR1 and CDR2 (germline): SGHTS, YDEGEE. The length of the CDR3 is 14 residues. The CDR3 reads CASSLVQVNEKLFF. The CDR3 bases are TGTGCCAGCAGCTTGGTGCAGGTTAATGAAAAACTGTTTTTT.

The J gene is TRBJ2-3, the V gene TRBV5-5, with 8 bases identical to TRBD2. The CDR3 loop spans 16 amino acids. Trimming at V came to 1 base and at J to 5 bases, leaving 9 bases not matched to a gene. Germline assignment: CDR1 SGHKS and CDR2 YYEKEE (reference sequence). The CDR3 here is CASSLPSGSGGDTQYF. The CDR3 DNA follows: TGTGCCAGCAGCTTGCCCAGCGGGAGCGGTGGAGATACGCAGTATTTT. Full variable domain (remainder filled in from reference TRBV5-5 and TRBJ2-3): DAGVTQSPTHLIKTRGQQVTLRCSPISGHKSVSWYQQVLGQGPQFIFQYYEKEERGRGNFPDRFSARQFPNYSSELNVNALLLGDSALYLCASSLPSGSGGDTQYFGPGTRLTVL.

This clone was found once. The rearrangement joins TRBV4-3 to TRBJ2-1; D is possibly TRBD2 (6 bases). V was pared by 0 bases and J by 1 base, with 10 bases between. Per germline, CDR1 LGHNA and CDR2 YSLEER. This CDR3 region has 16 residues. CDR3 amino acids: CASSQEREWSYNEQFF. CDR3 in DNA: TGCGCCAGCAGCCAAGAACGGGAGTGGTCCTACAATGAGCAGTTCTTC.